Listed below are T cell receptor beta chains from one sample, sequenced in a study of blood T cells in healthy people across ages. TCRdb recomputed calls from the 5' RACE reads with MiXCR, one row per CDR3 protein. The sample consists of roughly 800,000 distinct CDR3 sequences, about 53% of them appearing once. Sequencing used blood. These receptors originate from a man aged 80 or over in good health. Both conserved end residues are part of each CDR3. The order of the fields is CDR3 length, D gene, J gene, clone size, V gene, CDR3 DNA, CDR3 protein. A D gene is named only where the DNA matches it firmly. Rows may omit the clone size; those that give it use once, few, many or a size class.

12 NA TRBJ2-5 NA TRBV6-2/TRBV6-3 TGTGCCAGCGGCCAAATAGGGGAGACCCAGTACTTC CASGQIGETQYF
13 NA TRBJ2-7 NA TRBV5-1 TGCGCCAGCAGATTTGGGGTCGACTACGAGCAGTACTTC CASRFGVDYEQYF
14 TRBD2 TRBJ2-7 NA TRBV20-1 TGCAGTGCTTTCGGACTAGCGGGATCAAACGAGCAGTACTTC CSAFGLAGSNEQYF
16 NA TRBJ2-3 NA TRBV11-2 TGTGCCAGCAGCATTTCCTACAGGGGAGGTCACGGTTACGCGTATTTT CASSISYRGGHGYAYF
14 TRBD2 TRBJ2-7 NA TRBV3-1 TGTGCCAGCGGGAGGACTAGCGGTCCCTACGAGCAGTACTTC CASGRTSGPYEQYF
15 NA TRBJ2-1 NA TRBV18 TGTGCCAGCTCACCGTTCAGGGGACCCTACAATGAGCAGTTCTTC CASSPFRGPYNEQFF
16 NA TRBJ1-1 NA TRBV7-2 TGTGCCAGCAGCCTAGGCCCGGCCAACACGAACGCTGAAGCTTTCTTT CASSLGPANTNAEAFF
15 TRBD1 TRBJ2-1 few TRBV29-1 TGCAGCGCCGAAACAGGGGACGTCTCCTACAATGAGCAGTTCTTC CSAETGDVSYNEQFF
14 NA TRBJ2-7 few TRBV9 TGTGCCAGCAGCGCCGGGACGTCTCTCTACGAGCAGTACTTC CASSAGTSLYEQYF
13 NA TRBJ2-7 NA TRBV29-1 TGCAGCGGGCTGACGGGGAGCGGCTACGAGCAGTACTTC CSGLTGSGYEQYF
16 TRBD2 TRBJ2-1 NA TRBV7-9 TGTGCCAGCAGCACACGGACTAGCGGGAGGATTAATGAGCAGTTCTTC CASSTRTSGRINEQFF
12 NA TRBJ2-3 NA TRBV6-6 TGTGCCAGCAGTTACTCGACTAGTTTCGCGTATTTT CASSYSTSFAYF
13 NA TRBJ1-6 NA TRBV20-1 TGCAGTGCTAGAGATGTAGGAAATTCACCCCTCCACTTT CSARDVGNSPLHF
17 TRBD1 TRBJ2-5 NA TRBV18 TGTGCCAGCTCACCCATCCGACAGGGGGTCCTAAAAGAGACCCAGTACTTC CASSPIRQGVLKETQYF
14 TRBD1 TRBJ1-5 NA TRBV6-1 TGTGCCACCAACCCAGGGGGCAGTTTTCAGCCCCAGCATTTT CATNPGGSFQPQHF
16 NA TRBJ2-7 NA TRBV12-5 TGTGCTAGTGGTTTGAGACTAGGGGGGCTGCCCTACGAGCAGTACTTC CASGLRLGGLPYEQYF
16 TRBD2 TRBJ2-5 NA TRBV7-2 TGTGCCAGCAGCCCATGGCGGACTAGCGGGACTGAGACCCAGTACTTC CASSPWRTSGTETQYF
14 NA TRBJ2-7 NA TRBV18 TGTGCCAGCTCACCGATAGAACATTCCTACGAGCAGTACTTC CASSPIEHSYEQYF
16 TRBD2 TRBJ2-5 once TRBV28 TGTGCCAGCAGTTTTCATGGGGGGGGGGTCCAAGAGACCCAGTACTTC CASSFHGGGVQETQYF
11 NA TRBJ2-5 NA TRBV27 TGTGCCAGCAGACGACAGGAGACCCAGTACTTC CASRRQETQYF
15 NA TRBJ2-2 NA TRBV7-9 TGTGCCAGCAGCTTAGTAACCCCGGAGGGCGGGGAGCTGTTTTTT CASSLVTPEGGELFF
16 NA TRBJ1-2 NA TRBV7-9 TGTGCCAGCAGCCCTTCCCCGGGGTACGCTTATGGAGGCTACACCTTC CASSPSPGYAYGGYTF
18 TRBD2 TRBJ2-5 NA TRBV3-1 TGTGCCAGCAGCCCCACGCAACGGCCTAGCGGGAGGAAAGAGACCCAGTACTTC CASSPTQRPSGRKETQYF
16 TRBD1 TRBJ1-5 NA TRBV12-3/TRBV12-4 TGTGCCAGCAGCCACTCCCGGGGACAGCACTATCAGCCCCAGCATTTT CASSHSRGQHYQPQHF
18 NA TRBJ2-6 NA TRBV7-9 TGTGCCAGCAGCTTAGGGCAGACTACGTACTCTGGGGCCAACGTCCTGACTTTC CASSLGQTTYSGANVLTF
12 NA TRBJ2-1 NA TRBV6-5 TGTGCCAGCAGTGGACGGAATGATGAGCAGTTCTTC CASSGRNDEQFF
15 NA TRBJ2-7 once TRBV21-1 TGTGCCAGCAGCAACCCTGGGACAGGTACCTACGAGCAGTACTTC CASSNPGTGTYEQYF
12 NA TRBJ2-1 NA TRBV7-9 TGTGCCAGCAGCTTAATGGGGGGTGAGCAGTTCTTC CASSLMGGEQFF
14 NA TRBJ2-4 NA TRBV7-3 TGTGCCAGCAGCTGGGTGGGGGGATCGGGCATTCAGTACTTC CASSWVGGSGIQYF
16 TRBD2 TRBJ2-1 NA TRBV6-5 TGTGCCCGCGGGACTAGCGGGAGGGCCCGGTACAATGAGCAGTTCTTC CARGTSGRARYNEQFF
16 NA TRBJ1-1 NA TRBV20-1 TGCAGTGCTAGAGAGCTAGACGGGAAAGTTGGCACTGAAGCTTTCTTT CSARELDGKVGTEAFF
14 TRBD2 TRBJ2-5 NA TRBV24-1 TGTGCCACCAGCGCGGGAGTGGGGGAGGAGACCCAGTACTTC CATSAGVGEETQYF
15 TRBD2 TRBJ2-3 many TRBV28 TGTGCCAGCAGTCCGACTAGCGGGAGCACAGATACGCAGTATTTT CASSPTSGSTDTQYF
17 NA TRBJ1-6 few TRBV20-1 TGCAGTGCTTATGGCGGGGGAGTCGCGTCCTATAATTCACCCCTCCACTTT CSAYGGGVASYNSPLHF
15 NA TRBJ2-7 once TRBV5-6 TGTGCCAGCAGCTTGACTGAGGGAGCCCAGGTTGAGCAGTACTTC CASSLTEGAQVEQYF
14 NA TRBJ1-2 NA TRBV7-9 TGTGCCAGCAGCCCGCCTACAGGGAACTATGGCTGCACCTTC CASSPPTGNYGCTF
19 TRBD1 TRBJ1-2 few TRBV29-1 TGCAGCGTTGATAGTCTCTTAAGACAGGGGGCGGTGGAAGACTATGGCTACACCTTC CSVDSLLRQGAVEDYGYTF
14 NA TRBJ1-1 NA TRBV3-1 TGTGCCAGCAGCCAAGAGCTGGGGAACACTGAAGCTTTCTTT CASSQELGNTEAFF
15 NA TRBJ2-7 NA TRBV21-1 TGTGCCAGCAGCAACTGCGGGATTAATGGGCTGGAGCAGTACTTC CASSNCGINGLEQYF
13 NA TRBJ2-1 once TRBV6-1 TGTGCCAGCAGTAAGGAGTCCTACAATGAGCAGTTCTTC CASSKESYNEQFF
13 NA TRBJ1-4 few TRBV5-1 TGCGCCAGCAGCTTGGAGGGTGCCGGAAAACTGTTTTTT CASSLEGAGKLFF
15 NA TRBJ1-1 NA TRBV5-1 TGCGCCAGCAGTTCGATGGGACGGGAGAACACTGAAGCTTTCTTT CASSSMGRENTEAFF
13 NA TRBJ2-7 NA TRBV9 TGTGCCAGCAGCGCCGGGACAAGATACGAGCAGTACTTC CASSAGTRYEQYF
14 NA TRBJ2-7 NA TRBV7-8 TGTGCCAGCAGCTTAGCAAACTTCGGTGCCGAGCAGTACTTC CASSLANFGAEQYF
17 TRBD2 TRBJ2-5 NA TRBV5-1 TGCGCCAGCAGCCCCCGAAAGGGGACTACATATGGAGAGACCCAGTACTTC CASSPRKGTTYGETQYF
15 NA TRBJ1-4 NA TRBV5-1 TGCGCCAGCAGCTGGTACCAGGGAGAGGGTGAAAAACTGTTTTTT CASSWYQGEGEKLFF
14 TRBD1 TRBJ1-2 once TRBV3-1 TGTGCCAGCAGCCTTCGACAGGGCCGCGGGGGCTACACCTTC CASSLRQGRGGYTF
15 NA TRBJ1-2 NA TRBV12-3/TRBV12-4 TGTGCCAGCAGTTTAGACAGGCGCGCTAACTATGGCTACACCTTC CASSLDRRANYGYTF